Listed below are T cell receptor beta chains from one sample, sequenced in a study of neurological immune-mediated disorders. In TCRdb, the 5' RACE reads were re-called with MiXCR into one record per CDR3 protein. The repertoire holds tens of thousands of distinct CDR3 sequences, with roughly a tenth as singletons. Material for sequencing was PBMCs. These receptors originate from a man aged 30-40 years in good health. Each CDR3 is given with its conserved first and last residue. D genes are given only for firm matches. The listing skips clone size in some rows; elsewhere it reads once, few, many or a size class.

CASSSRTENNEQFF	TGTGCCAGCAGCTCAAGGACAGAGAACAATGAGCAGTTCTTC	TRBV7-9	14	TRBJ2-1	.	many
CASSEWTGWGNNEQFF	TGTGCCAGCAGCGAATGGACAGGGTGGGGGAACAATGAGCAGTTCTTC	TRBV11-3	16	TRBJ2-1	TRBD1	many
CASSPWGTGGNHGETQYF	TGCGCCAGCTCCCCCTGGGGGACAGGGGGGAATCATGGAGAGACCCAGTACTTC	TRBV5-1	18	TRBJ2-5	TRBD1	many
CASSLGTLPVETQYF	TGTGCCAGCAGCTTAGGGACGCTCCCGGTGGAGACCCAGTACTTC	TRBV7-2	15	TRBJ2-5	.	few
CASSYPKEREFGTQYF	TGTGCCAGCAGTTACCCTAAAGAGCGGGAGTTTGGGACCCAGTACTTC	TRBV6-6	16	TRBJ2-5	TRBD2	many
CASRTGAATNEKLFF	TGTGCCAGCAGGACAGGGGCCGCAACTAATGAAAAACTGTTTTTT	TRBV28	15	TRBJ1-4	TRBD1	few
CATSLSRTPTDTQYF	TGTGCCACCTCCCTGTCCCGTACCCCCACAGATACGCAGTATTTT	TRBV7-3	15	TRBJ2-3	.	few
CASSLVASGSSYNEQFF	TGCGCCAGCAGCTTGGTCGCTAGCGGGAGCTCCTACAATGAGCAGTTCTTC	TRBV5-1	17	TRBJ2-1	TRBD2	many
CASSWALAVNTGELFF	TGCGCCAGCAGCTGGGCCCTAGCTGTGAACACCGGGGAGCTGTTTTTT	TRBV5-1	16	TRBJ2-2	.	many
CASRDSTYEQYF	TGTGCCAGCAGGGACTCTACCTACGAGCAGTACTTC	TRBV2	12	TRBJ2-7	.	many
CASSWGEVRNTEAFF	TGCGCCAGCAGCTGGGGGGAAGTCCGGAACACTGAAGCTTTCTTT	TRBV5-1	15	TRBJ1-1	.	many
CATSRGGGYGYTF	TGTGCCACCAGTCGTGGGGGTGGCTATGGCTACACCTTC	TRBV15	13	TRBJ1-2	.	many
CASSYSTGADTQYF	TGTGCCAGCAGTTACTCGACGGGAGCAGATACGCAGTATTTT	TRBV6-2/TRBV6-3	14	TRBJ2-3	.	many
CASSPGGAITQINTEAFF	TGCGCCAGCAGCCCTGGTGGGGCTATTACTCAGATAAACACTGAAGCTTTCTTT	TRBV5-1	18	TRBJ1-1	.	many
CASSYGFGEKTEAFF	TGTGCCAGCAGTTACGGATTTGGGGAGAAGACTGAAGCTTTCTTT	TRBV6-2/TRBV6-3	15	TRBJ1-1	.	.
CASSVDRGGYVYEQYF	TGTGCCAGCAGCGTGGACAGAGGGGGGTACGTGTACGAGCAGTACTTC	TRBV5-6	16	TRBJ2-7	.	many
CASSLAEIKETQYF	TGCGCCAGCAGTCTAGCCGAAATCAAGGAGACCCAGTACTTC	TRBV5-1	14	TRBJ2-5	.	many
CASSPRTGALTGELFF	TGTGCCAGCTCACCACGTACCGGGGCGCTCACCGGGGAGCTGTTTTTT	TRBV18	16	TRBJ2-2	.	few
CSARGAFF	TGCAGTGCTAGAGGTGCTTTCTTT	TRBV20-1	8	TRBJ1-1	.	many
CASRTANWEQYF	TGTGCCAGCAGGACGGCTAATTGGGAGCAGTACTTC	TRBV28	12	TRBJ2-7	.	.
CASSRPGGAKNIQYF	TGTGCCAGCAGTCGCCCAGGGGGAGCCAAAAACATTCAGTACTTC	TRBV27	15	TRBJ2-4	TRBD1	many
CASSAQGLSGNTIYF	TGTGCCAGCAGTGCACAGGGGTTGTCTGGAAACACCATATATTTT	TRBV25-1	15	TRBJ1-3	TRBD1	few
CASEFNYGYTF	TGTGCCAGCGAGTTTAACTATGGCTACACCTTC	TRBV28	11	TRBJ1-2	.	many
CASSTGTPPDTQYF	TGCGCCAGCAGCACCGGGACTCCCCCAGATACGCAGTATTTT	TRBV5-1	14	TRBJ2-3	.	many
CSVEAWTRDF	TGCAGCGTTGAAGCTTGGACCAGAGACTTC	TRBV29-1	10	TRBJ2-5	.	many
CASSPGLAGVDEQFF	TGCGCCAGCAGCCCGGGACTAGCGGGAGTAGATGAGCAGTTCTTC	TRBV5-1	15	TRBJ2-1	TRBD2	few
CASSLYSRVEQYF	TGTGCCAGCAGTTTATATTCCAGGGTCGAGCAGTACTTC	TRBV27	13	TRBJ2-7	.	many
CSGGGNTEAFF	TGCAGTGGTGGGGGAAACACTGAAGCTTTCTTT	TRBV20-1	11	TRBJ1-1	.	many
CASSLAGSGNTIYF	TGTGCCAGCAGCTTAGCAGGCTCTGGAAACACCATATATTTT	TRBV7-9	14	TRBJ1-3	.	many
CASSPLAANYGYTF	TGCGCCAGCAGCCCGTTAGCCGCCAACTATGGCTACACCTTC	TRBV4-1	14	TRBJ1-2	.	many
CASSQEDKAGELFF	TGTGCCAGCAGCCAAGAAGACAAGGCCGGGGAGCTGTTTTTT	TRBV3-1	14	TRBJ2-2	.	few
CASGNPGVEQYF	TGTGCCAGCGGGAATCCAGGGGTCGAGCAGTACTTC	TRBV6-5	12	TRBJ2-7	.	many
CASSPSGNTGELFF	TGCGCCAGCAGCCCTAGCGGAAACACCGGGGAGCTGTTTTTT	TRBV5-1	14	TRBJ2-2	TRBD2	many
CASSQSVTGGRDGYTF	TGTGCCAGCAGCCAATCCGTGACAGGGGGCAGGGATGGCTACACCTTC	TRBV16	16	TRBJ1-2	TRBD1	many
CATSALVGRGEAFF	TGTGCCACCAGCGCATTGGTGGGGCGAGGTGAAGCTTTCTTT	TRBV15	14	TRBJ1-1	.	many
CASREGVRGEEAFF	TGTGCCAGCAGGGAGGGGGTACGGGGCGAAGAAGCTTTCTTT	TRBV7-2	14	TRBJ1-1	.	many
CASKLAATSSYEQYF	TGTGCCAGTAAACTAGCGGCTACGAGCTCCTACGAGCAGTACTTC	TRBV19	15	TRBJ2-7	TRBD2	.
CASSLADTGELFF	TGTGCCAGCAGCTTAGCGGACACCGGGGAGCTGTTTTTT	TRBV7-2	13	TRBJ2-2	.	many
CASSESTVDYGYTF	TGCGCCAGCAGTGAGTCGACGGTGGACTATGGCTACACCTTC	TRBV10-2	14	TRBJ1-2	.	many
CASSEYEGSYEQYF	TGTGCCAGCAGTGAGTATGAAGGCTCCTACGAGCAGTACTTC	TRBV25-1	14	TRBJ2-7	.	many
CAISDFGRGEETQYF	TGTGCCATCAGTGATTTCGGCAGGGGGGAGGAGACCCAGTACTTC	TRBV10-3	15	TRBJ2-5	.	many
CSVEDSSISSYNEQFF	TGCAGCGTTGAGGACAGCTCTATTAGCTCCTACAATGAGCAGTTCTTC	TRBV29-1	16	TRBJ2-1	.	many
CASSPTVGSYEQYF	TGTGCCAGCAGCCCCACGGTTGGATCCTACGAGCAGTACTTC	TRBV11-3	14	TRBJ2-7	.	.
CASSLLQETQYF	TGTGCCAGCAGCCTACTCCAAGAGACCCAGTACTTC	TRBV3-1	12	TRBJ2-5	.	.
CASSRNYNEQFF	TGTGCCAGCAGCCGTAACTACAATGAGCAGTTCTTC	TRBV12-3/TRBV12-4	12	TRBJ2-1	.	many
CASSTGQFDNYGYTF	TGTGCCAGCAGCACGGGACAGTTTGATAACTATGGCTACACCTTC	TRBV11-2	15	TRBJ1-2	TRBD1	many
CSVSQGSGTGELFF	TGCAGCGTTTCTCAGGGGTCGGGCACCGGGGAGCTGTTTTTT	TRBV29-1	14	TRBJ2-2	.	many
CASTLDRGLHYEQYF	TGTGCCAGCACCTTGGACAGGGGGCTACACTACGAGCAGTACTTC	TRBV7-2	15	TRBJ2-7	TRBD1	many
CASRGVGFNEQFF	TGTGCCAGCAGGGGTGTGGGGTTCAATGAGCAGTTCTTC	TRBV12-3/TRBV12-4	13	TRBJ2-1	.	many
CASRGGQGVYNEQFF	TGTGCCAGCAGAGGAGGACAGGGGGTATACAATGAGCAGTTCTTC	TRBV28	15	TRBJ2-1	TRBD1	.
CASSVSGSQETQYF	TGTGCCAGCAGCGTATCAGGCAGCCAAGAGACCCAGTACTTC	TRBV9	14	TRBJ2-5	.	few
CASSEQNTNYGYTF	TGCGCCAGCAGCGAACAGAATACCAACTATGGCTACACCTTC	TRBV5-1	14	TRBJ1-2	.	many
CSGRRDLSTEAFF	TGCAGCGGGCGGCGAGATCTCTCCACTGAAGCTTTCTTT	TRBV29-1	13	TRBJ1-1	.	many
CASSRTSSGTDTQYF	TGCGCCAGCAGCCGGACTAGCTCTGGCACAGATACGCAGTATTTT	TRBV5-1	15	TRBJ2-3	TRBD2	many
CVSSSGLAGQNEQFF	TGTGTCAGCAGCTCGGGACTAGCGGGTCAGAATGAGCAGTTCTTC	TRBV9	15	TRBJ2-1	TRBD2	.
CASSGGVLDTQYF	TGTGCCAGCAGCGGGGGGGTACTGGATACGCAGTATTTT	TRBV7-2	13	TRBJ2-3	TRBD2	many
CASSDSGTTGELFF	TGTGCCAGCAGTGACTCCGGGACTACCGGGGAGCTGTTTTTT	TRBV6-4	14	TRBJ2-2	.	many
CASSFGQEGDGYTF	TGTGCCAGCAGCTTCGGACAGGAGGGCGATGGCTACACCTTC	TRBV9	14	TRBJ1-2	TRBD1	.
CASSSTDRGGWELFF	TGTGCCAGCAGCTCGACTGACAGGGGTGGGTGGGAGCTGTTTTTT	TRBV11-2	15	TRBJ2-2	TRBD1	many